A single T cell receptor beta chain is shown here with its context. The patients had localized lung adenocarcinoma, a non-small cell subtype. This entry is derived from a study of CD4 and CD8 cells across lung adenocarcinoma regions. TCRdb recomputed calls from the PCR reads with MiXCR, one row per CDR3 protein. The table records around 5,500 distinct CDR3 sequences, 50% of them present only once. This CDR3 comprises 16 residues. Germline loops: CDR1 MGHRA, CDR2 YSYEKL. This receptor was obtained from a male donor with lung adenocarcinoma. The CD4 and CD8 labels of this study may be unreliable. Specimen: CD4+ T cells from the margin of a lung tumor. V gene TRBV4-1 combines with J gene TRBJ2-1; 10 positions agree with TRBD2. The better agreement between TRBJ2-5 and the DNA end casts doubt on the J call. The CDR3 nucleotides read TGCGCCAGCAGCGCAGCTAGCGGGAGAGGTTGGGAGACCCAGTACTTC. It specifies CASSAASGRGWETQYF.